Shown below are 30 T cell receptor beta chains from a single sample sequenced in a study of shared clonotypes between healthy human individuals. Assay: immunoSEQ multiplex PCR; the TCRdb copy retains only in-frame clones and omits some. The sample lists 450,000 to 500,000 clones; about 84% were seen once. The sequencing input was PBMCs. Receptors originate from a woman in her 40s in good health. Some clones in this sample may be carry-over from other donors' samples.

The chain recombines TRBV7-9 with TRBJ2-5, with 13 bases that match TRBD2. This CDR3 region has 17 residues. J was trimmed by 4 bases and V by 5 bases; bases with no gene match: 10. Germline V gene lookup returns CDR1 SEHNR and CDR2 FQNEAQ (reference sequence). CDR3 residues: CASSPRRTSGSRETQYF. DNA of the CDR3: TGTGCCAGCAGCCCCCGCCGGACTAGCGGGAGTAGAGAGACCCAGTACTTC. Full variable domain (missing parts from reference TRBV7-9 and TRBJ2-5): DTGVSQNPRHKITKRGQNVTFRCDPISEHNRLYWYRQTLGQGPEFLTYFQNEAQLEKSRLLSDRFSAERPKGSFSTLEIQRTEQGDSAMYLCASSPRRTSGSRETQYFGPGTRLLVL.

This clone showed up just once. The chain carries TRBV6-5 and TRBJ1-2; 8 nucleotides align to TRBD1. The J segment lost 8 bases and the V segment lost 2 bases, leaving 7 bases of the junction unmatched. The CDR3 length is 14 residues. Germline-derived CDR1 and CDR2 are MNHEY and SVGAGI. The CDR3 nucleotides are TGTGCCAGCAGTTACGCAGGACAGGGTTCAGGCTACACCTTC. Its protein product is CASSYAGQGSGYTF.

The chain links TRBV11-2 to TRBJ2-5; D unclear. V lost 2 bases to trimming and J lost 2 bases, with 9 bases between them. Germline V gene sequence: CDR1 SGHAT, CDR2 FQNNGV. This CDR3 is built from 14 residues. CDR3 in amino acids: CASSLMVGQETQYF. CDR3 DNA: TGTGCCAGCAGCTTAATGGTGGGACAAGAGACCCAGTACTTC.

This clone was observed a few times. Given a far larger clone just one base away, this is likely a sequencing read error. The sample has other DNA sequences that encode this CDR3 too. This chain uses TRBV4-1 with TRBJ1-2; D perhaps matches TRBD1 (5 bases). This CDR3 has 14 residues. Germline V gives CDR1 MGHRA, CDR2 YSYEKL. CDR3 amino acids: CASSQDRVGYGYTF. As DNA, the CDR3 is TGCGCCAGCAGCCAAGACAGGGTGGGCTATGGTTACACCTTC.

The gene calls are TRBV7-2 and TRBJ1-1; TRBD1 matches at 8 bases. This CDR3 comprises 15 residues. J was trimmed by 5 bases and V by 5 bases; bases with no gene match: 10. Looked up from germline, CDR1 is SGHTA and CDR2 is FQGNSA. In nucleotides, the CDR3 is TGTGCCAGCAGCCTACTGACAGGGGATTATACTGAAGCTTTCTTT. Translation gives CASSLLTGDYTEAFF.

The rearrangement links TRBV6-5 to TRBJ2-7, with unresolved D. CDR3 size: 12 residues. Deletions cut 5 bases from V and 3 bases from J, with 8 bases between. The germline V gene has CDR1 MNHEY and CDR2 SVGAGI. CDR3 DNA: TGTGCCAGCAGTGGCACGGGCTACGAGCAGTACTTC. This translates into CASSGTGYEQYF.

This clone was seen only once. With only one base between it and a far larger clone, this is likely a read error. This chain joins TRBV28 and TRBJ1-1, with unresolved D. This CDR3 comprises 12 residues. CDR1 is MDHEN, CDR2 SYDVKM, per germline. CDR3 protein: CASSFPSTEALF. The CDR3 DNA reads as TGTGCCAGCAGTTTCCCCAGTACTGAAGCTTTATTT.

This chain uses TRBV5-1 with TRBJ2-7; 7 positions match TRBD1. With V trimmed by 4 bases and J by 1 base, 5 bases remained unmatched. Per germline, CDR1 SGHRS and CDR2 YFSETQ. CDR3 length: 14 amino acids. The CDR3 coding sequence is TGCGCCAGCAGCACCTGGACAGGATCCTACGAGCAGTACTTC. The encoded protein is CASSTWTGSYEQYF. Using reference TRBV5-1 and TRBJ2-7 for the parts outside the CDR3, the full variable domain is KAGVTQTPRYLIKTRGQQVTLSCSPISGHRSVSWYQQTPGQGLQFLFEYFSETQRNKGNFPGRFSGRQFSNSRSEMNVSTLELGDSALYLCASSTWTGSYEQYFGPGTRLTVT.

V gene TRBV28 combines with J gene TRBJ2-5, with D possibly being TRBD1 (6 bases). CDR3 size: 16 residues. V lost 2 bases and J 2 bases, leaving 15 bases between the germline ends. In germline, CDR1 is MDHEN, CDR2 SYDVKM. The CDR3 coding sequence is TGTGCCAGCAGTTTAGCCCCCTGGGGGCGTCAAGAGACCCAGTACTTC. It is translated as CASSLAPWGRQETQYF.

The CDR3 DNA is TGTGCCAGCTCACTGACAGCACTTTCCTACGAGCAGTACTTC. Translating gives CASSLTALSYEQYF. The J gene is TRBJ2-7, the V gene TRBV18; maybe TRBD1 (5 bases). With 4 bases removed from V and 1 base from J, the gap between germline ends came to 11 bases. Germline V gives CDR1 KGHSH, CDR2 LQKENI. This CDR3 is built from 14 residues.

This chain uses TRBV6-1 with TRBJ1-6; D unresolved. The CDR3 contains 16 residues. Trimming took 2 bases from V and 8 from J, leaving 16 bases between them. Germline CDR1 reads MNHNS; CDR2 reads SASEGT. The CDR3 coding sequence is TGTGCCAGCAGTGAACATTCCGCCGCGGCGGATTCACCCCTCCACTTT. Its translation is CASSEHSAAADSPLHF.

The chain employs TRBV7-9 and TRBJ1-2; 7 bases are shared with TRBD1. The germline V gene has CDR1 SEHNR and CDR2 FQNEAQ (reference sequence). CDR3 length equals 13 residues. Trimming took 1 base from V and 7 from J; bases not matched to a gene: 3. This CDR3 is CASSLVGTAGYTF. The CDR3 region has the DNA TGTGCCAGCAGCTTAGTCGGGACAGCTGGCTACACCTTC.

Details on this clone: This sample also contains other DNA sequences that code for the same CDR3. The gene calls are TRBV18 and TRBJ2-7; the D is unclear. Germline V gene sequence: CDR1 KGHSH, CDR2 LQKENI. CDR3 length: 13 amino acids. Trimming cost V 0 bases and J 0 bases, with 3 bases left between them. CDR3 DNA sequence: TGTGCCAGCTCACCACCCGCCTCCTACGAGCAGTACTTC. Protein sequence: CASSPPASYEQYF.

This CDR3 reads CASSESYGPTGELFF. CDR3 bases: TGTGCCAGCAGTGAAAGTTATGGGCCCACCGGGGAGCTGTTTTTT. The chain employs TRBV6-1 and TRBJ2-2; D gene ambiguous. The CDR3 spans 15 residues. Germline V gene data show CDR1 as MNHNS and CDR2 as SASEGT. Trimming removed 2 bases from V and 4 bases from J, with 11 bases in between.

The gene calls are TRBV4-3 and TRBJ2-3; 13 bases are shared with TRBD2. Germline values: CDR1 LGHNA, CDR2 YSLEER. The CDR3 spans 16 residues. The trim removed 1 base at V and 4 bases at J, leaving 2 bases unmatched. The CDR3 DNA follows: TGCGCCAGCAGCCAAGGGACTAGCGGGAGAGCAGATACGCAGTATTTT. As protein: CASSQGTSGRADTQYF.

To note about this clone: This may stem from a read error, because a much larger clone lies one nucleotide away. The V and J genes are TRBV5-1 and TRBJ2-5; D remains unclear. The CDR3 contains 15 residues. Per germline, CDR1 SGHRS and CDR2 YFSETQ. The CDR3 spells CASSLFPPTQEAQYF. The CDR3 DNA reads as TGCGCCAGCAGCTTGTTCCCCCCTACCCAAGAGGCCCAGTACTTC.

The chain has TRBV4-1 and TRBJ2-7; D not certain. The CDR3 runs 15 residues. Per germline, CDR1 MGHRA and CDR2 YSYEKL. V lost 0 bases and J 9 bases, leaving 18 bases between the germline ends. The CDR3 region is CASSQESTPLKAQYF. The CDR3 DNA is TGCGCCAGCAGCCAAGAATCCACGCCACTGAAGGCGCAGTACTTC.

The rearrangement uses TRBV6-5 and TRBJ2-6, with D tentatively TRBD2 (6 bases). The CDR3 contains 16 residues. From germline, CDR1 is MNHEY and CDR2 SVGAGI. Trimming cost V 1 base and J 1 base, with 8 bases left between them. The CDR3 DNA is TGTGCCAGCAGTTACTTCGCGGGATCTGGGGCCAACGTCCTGACTTTC. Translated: CASSYFAGSGANVLTF.

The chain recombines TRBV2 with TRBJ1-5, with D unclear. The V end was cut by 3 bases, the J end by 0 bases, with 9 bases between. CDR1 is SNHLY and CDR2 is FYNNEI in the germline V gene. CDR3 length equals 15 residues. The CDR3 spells CASSDSRFSNQPQHF. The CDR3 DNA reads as TGTGCCAGCAGTGATAGCAGGTTTAGCAATCAGCCCCAGCATTTT.

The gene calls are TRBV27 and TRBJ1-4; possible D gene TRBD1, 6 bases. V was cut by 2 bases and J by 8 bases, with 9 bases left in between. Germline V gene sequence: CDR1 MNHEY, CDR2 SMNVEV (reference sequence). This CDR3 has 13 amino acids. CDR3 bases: TGTGCCAGCAGTTTACTGGGACAAGAAAAACTGTTTTTT. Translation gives CASSLLGQEKLFF.

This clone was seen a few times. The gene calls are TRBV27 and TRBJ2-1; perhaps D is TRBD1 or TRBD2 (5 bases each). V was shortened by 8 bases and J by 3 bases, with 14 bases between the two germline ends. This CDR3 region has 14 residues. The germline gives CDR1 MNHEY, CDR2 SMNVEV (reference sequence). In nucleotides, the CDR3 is TGTGCCAGCTGTCGGGACCCCAACTACAATGAGCAGTTCTTC. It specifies CASCRDPNYNEQFF.

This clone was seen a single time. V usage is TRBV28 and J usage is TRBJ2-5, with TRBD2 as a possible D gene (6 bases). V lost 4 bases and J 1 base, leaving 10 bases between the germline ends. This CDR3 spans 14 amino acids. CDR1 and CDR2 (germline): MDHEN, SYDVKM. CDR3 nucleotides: TGTGCCAGCAGTTCCGTAGCGGTCCAAGAGACCCAGTACTTC. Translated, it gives CASSSVAVQETQYF.

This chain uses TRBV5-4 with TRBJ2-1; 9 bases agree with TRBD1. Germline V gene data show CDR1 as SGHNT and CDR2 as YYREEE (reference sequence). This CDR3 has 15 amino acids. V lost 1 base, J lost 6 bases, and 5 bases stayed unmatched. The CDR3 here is CASSLIQGAVNEQFF. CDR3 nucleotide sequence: TGTGCCAGCAGCTTGATACAGGGGGCAGTCAATGAGCAGTTCTTC. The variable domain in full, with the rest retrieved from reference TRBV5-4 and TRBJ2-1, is ETGVTQSPTHLIKTRGQQVTLRCSSQSGHNTVSWYQQALGQGPQFIFQYYREEENGRGNFPPRFSGLQFPNYSSELNVNALELDDSALYLCASSLIQGAVNEQFFGPGTRLTVL.

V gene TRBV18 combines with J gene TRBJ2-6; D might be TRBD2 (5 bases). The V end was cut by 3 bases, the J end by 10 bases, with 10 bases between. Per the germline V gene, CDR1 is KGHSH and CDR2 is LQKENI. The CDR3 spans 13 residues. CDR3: CASSPGIDNVLTF. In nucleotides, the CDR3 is TGTGCCAGCTCACCCGGGATTGATAACGTCCTGACTTTC.

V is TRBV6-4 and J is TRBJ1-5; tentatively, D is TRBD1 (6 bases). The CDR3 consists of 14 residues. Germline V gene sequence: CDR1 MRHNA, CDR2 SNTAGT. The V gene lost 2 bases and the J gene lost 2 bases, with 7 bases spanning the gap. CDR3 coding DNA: TGTGCCAGCAGTGACGAGGGGGGCAATCAGCCCCAGCATTTT. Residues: CASSDEGGNQPQHF.

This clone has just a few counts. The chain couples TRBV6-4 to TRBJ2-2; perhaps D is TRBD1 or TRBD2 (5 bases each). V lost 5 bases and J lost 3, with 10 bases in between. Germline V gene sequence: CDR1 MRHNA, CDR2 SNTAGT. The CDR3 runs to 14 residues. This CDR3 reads CASSLLGDTGELFF. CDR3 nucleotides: TGTGCCAGCAGTCTTTTGGGGGACACCGGGGAGCTGTTTTTT.

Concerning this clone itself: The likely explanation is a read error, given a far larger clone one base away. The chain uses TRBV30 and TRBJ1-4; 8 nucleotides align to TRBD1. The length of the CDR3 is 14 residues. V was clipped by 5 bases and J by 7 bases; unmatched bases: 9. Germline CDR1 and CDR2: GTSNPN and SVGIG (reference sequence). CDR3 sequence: CAWDPGQECEKLFF. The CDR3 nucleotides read TGTGCCTGGGACCCGGGACAGGAGTGTGAAAAACTGTTTTTT.

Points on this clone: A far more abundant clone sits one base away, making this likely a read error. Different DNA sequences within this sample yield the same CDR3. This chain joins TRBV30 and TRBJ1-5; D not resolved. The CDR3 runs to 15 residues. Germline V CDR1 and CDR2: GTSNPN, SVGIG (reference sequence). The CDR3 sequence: CAWSVPISGNQPQHF. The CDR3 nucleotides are TGTGCCTGGAGTGTACCCATATCAGGCAATCAGCCACAGCATTTT.

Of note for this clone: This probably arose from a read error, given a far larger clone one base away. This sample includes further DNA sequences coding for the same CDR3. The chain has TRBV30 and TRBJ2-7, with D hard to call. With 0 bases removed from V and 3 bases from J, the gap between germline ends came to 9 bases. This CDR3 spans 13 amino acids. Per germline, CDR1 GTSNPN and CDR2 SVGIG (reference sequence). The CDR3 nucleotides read TGTGCCTGGAGTGTACTGGGTGACTACGAGCAGTACTTC. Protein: CAWSVLGDYEQYF.

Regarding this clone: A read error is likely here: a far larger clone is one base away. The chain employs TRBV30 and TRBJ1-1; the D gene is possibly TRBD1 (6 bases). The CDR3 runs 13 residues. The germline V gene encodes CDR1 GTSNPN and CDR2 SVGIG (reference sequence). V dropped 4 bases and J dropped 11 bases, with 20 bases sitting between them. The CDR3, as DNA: TGTGCCTGGACCAGGCAGAAGGACAGTGATGCTTTCTTT. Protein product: CAWTRQKDSDAFF.